This T cell receptor beta chain stems from a study of Ad26.COV2.S vaccination and SARS-CoV-2 variants. Study findings and constraints: It was found that vaccine and placebo recipients had similar non-spike TCR breadth. Vaccinees showed greater spike-specific TCR breadth than placebo recipients. Marked by substantial breadth, spike-specific CD8+ and CD4+ T cell responses were reportedly seen after vaccination.

This clone was seen only once. Its antigen is undetermined. This sample's treatment: roughly 18 received Ad26.COV2.S at low or high dose, single or two shots; 5 received placebo; per-sample allocation not given. Repertoires come from day 63 after the first vaccine or placebo injection. In Boston, an adult donor aged 18-55 years took part. Profiling relied on immunoSEQ multiplex PCR, and the TCRdb table lists in-frame clones only, not all of them. The sample has around 300,000 clones, around 89% seen once. V lost 5 bases and J lost 4, with 18 bases in between. The length of the CDR3 is 16 residues. Germline CDR1 and CDR2: SGHVS and FNYEAQ.

The sample was peripheral blood, taken in a trial of Ad26.COV2.S vaccine versus placebo. The rearrangement uses TRBV7-6 and TRBJ1-5, with D possibly TRBD1 on 6 matching bases. The clonotype comes from a person aged 18-65 years who received the Ad26.COV2.S COVID-19 vaccine or a placebo. CDR3 DNA: TGTGCCAGCAGCCCAGGTCCACGGGACAAAAATCAGCCCCAGCATTTT. Translating gives CASSPGPRDKNQPQHF.